This paragraph reports one T cell receptor (beta chain). Its antigen remains unidentified. This specimen belongs to a study of a mutant IDH1 vaccine in newly diagnosed glioma. For the study at large: Patients came in for eight vaccinations, in weeks 1, 3, 5, 7, 11, 15, 19 and 23.

Time point: week 5, during vaccination. A single vaccine dose contained 300 ug of mutant IDH1 20-mer peptide, and topical imiquimod was used with it. Sequencing was performed with immunoSEQ multiplex PCR; in TCRdb, only in-frame clones are kept and a portion is missing. The data contain 25,000 to 35,000 clones, 89% of them singletons. The CDR3 contains 13 residues. The V and J ends lost 6 bases and 2 bases, in that order; junction bases with no gene match: 2. Germline V gene lookup returns CDR1 MGHDK and CDR2 SYGVNS. This specimen consisted of PBMCs, obtained from a glioma patient whose treatment included an IDH1 peptide vaccine. The source of this sequence is a man younger than 35 with glioma. The chain couples TRBV25-1 to TRBJ2-7; TRBD1 agrees at 9 bases. The CDR3 region has the DNA TGTGCCAGCAGACGACAGGGGGCCTACGAGCAGTACTTC. It codes for CASRRQGAYEQYF.